One and the same sample provided the 31 T cell receptor beta chains below, sequenced in a study of blood T cell repertoires in COVID-19. Produced via immunoSEQ multiplex PCR; TCRdb's table is partial and in-frame only. The profile shows about 270,000 clones, about 89% of them singletons. Sequencing used peripheral blood. These TCRs come from a woman aged 45 to 65 with acute or convalescent COVID-19.

This clone was seen only once. The gene calls are TRBV7-2 and TRBJ1-1; weak D call: TRBD1 (5 bases). CDR1 is SGHTA and CDR2 is FQGNSA in the germline V gene. The CDR3 is 13 amino acids. V was pared by 2 bases and J by 4 bases, with 8 bases between. DNA of the CDR3: TGTGCCAGCAGCTTATTTAGGGGCACTGAAGCTTTCTTT. Translated, it gives CASSLFRGTEAFF.

In DNA, the CDR3 is TGTGCCAGCAGTAGGGACAGGTTTGGGACTAGCGGGAGCTATGAGCAGTTCTTC. It encodes CASSRDRFGTSGSYEQFF. The J gene is TRBJ2-1, the V gene TRBV28, with 14 bases identical to TRBD2. The CDR3 has 18 amino acids. The V gene's germline CDR1 is MDHEN and CDR2 SYDVKM. V lost 5 bases to trimming and J lost 8 bases; unmatched junction nucleotides: 14.

This chain links TRBV9 with TRBJ2-2, with 11 bases fitting TRBD2. V lost 3 bases and J lost 1; bases outside the gene matches: 5. Germline values: CDR1 SGDLS, CDR2 YYNGEE. The CDR3 is 17 amino acids. CDR3 sequence reads: CASSAYSGRGNTGELFF. CDR3 coding DNA: TGTGCCAGCAGCGCATATAGCGGGAGGGGGAACACCGGGGAGCTGTTTTTT. The full variable domain, completed using reference TRBV9 and TRBJ2-2, is DSGVTQTPKHLITATGQRVTLRCSPRSGDLSVYWYQQSLDQGLQFLIQYYNGEERAKGNILERFSAQQFPDLHSELNLSSLELGDSALYFCASSAYSGRGNTGELFFGEGSRLTVL.

This clone came up a few times. The V gene is TRBV11-2, the J gene TRBJ2-1; TRBD1 aligns across 9 bases. J gave up 5 bases and V 6 bases, and 11 bases lay outside the gene matches. In germline, CDR1 is SGHAT, CDR2 FQNNGV. The CDR3 length is 16 residues. The CDR3 is CASRFSRDRVNNEQFF. The CDR3 coding sequence is TGTGCCAGCAGATTCTCCCGGGACAGGGTTAACAATGAGCAGTTCTTC.

The V and J genes are TRBV11-2 and TRBJ2-7; 8 nucleotides line up with TRBD1. V was pared by 2 bases and J by 7 bases, with 7 bases of the junction left unmatched. The CDR3 length is 14 residues. The germline CDR1 and CDR2 sequences are SGHAT and FQNNGV. In nucleotides, the CDR3 is TGTGCCAGCAGCTTAACAGGGGGTAGGATTGAGCAGTACTTC. This gives the protein CASSLTGGRIEQYF.

The chain joins TRBV5-1 to TRBJ2-7; no definite D call. The V gene lost 5 bases and the J gene lost 0 bases, with 9 bases spanning the gap. The CDR3 sequence is 13 residues long. Per the germline V gene, CDR1 is SGHRS and CDR2 is YFSETQ. CDR3: CASRPPSSYEQYF. The CDR3 nucleotides read TGCGCCAGCAGGCCTCCTAGCTCCTACGAGCAGTACTTC. Full variable domain (rest looked up from reference TRBV5-1 and TRBJ2-7): KAGVTQTPRYLIKTRGQQVTLSCSPISGHRSVSWYQQTPGQGLQFLFEYFSETQRNKGNFPGRFSGRQFSNSRSEMNVSTLELGDSALYLCASRPPSSYEQYFGPGTRLTVT.

J is TRBJ1-4 and V is TRBV29-1; D gene uncertain. From germline, CDR1 is SQVTM and CDR2 ANQGSEA. The CDR3 has 13 amino acids. Trimming cost V 7 bases and J 8 bases, with 17 bases left between them. The CDR3 sequence is CSAPMGGEEKLFF. CDR3 sequence (DNA): TGCAGCGCCCCGATGGGTGGGGAGGAAAAACTGTTTTTT.

The V call is TRBV6-5, the J call TRBJ2-5; 7 nucleotides match TRBD1. The CDR3 is 15 amino acids. Trimming took 7 bases from V and 4 from J; bases not matched to a gene: 12. Looked up from germline, CDR1 is MNHEY and CDR2 is SVGAGI. This chain's CDR3 is CASILTGRRGETQYF. DNA of the CDR3: TGTGCCAGCATCCTGACAGGGAGAAGGGGAGAGACCCAGTACTTC.

The rearrangement uses TRBV2 and TRBJ1-4; TRBD1 might be the D (5 bases). V was clipped by 6 bases and J by 0 bases, with 20 bases between them. The CDR3 contains 18 residues. CDR1 and CDR2 from the germline V gene are SNHLY and FYNNEI. As DNA, the CDR3 is TGTGCCAGCAGCTTAGACAGCTCAGCGTTAGCAACTAATGAAAAACTGTTTTTT. Translating it yields CASSLDSSALATNEKLFF.

This chain connects TRBV27 to TRBJ1-5; perhaps TRBD1 as D (6 bases). The ends were cut back, 6 bases at V and 4 bases at J, with 10 bases in the middle. CDR3 length: 13 amino acids. Germline V gene lookup returns CDR1 MNHEY and CDR2 SMNVEV (reference sequence). The CDR3, as DNA: TGTGCCAGCAGCGGACAGCAGAATCAGCCCCAGCATTTT. Protein: CASSGQQNQPQHF.

The chain employs TRBV9 and TRBJ2-3, with 7 bases fitting TRBD2. V lost 0 bases to trimming and J lost 7 bases; unmatched junction nucleotides: 8. The germline CDR1 and CDR2 sequences are SGDLS and YYNGEE. CDR3 length equals 15 residues. CDR3 sequence reads: CASSVAPRERNTQYF. The CDR3 coding sequence is TGTGCCAGCAGCGTAGCCCCGCGGGAGAGGAATACGCAGTATTTT.

The CDR3: CASSFWSTSLSTDTQYF. The CDR3 coding sequence is TGTGCCAGCAGCTTTTGGTCGACTAGCCTTAGCACAGATACGCAGTATTTT. The chain is built from TRBV5-8 and TRBJ2-3; 7 nucleotides line up with TRBD2. This CDR3 spans 17 amino acids. V gave up 2 bases and J gave up 0 bases; unmatched junction bases: 9. CDR1 SGHTS and CDR2 YDEGEE come from the germline V gene. Together with reference TRBV5-8 and TRBJ2-3, the CDR3 gives the full variable domain: EAGVTQSPTHLIKTRGQQATLRCSPISGHTSVYWYQQALGLGLQFLLWYDEGEERNRGNFPPRFSGRQFPNYSSELNVNALELEDSALYLCASSFWSTSLSTDTQYFGPGTRLTVL.

The genes are TRBV18 and TRBJ2-1; weak D call: TRBD1 (7 bases). Germline V gene sequence: CDR1 KGHSH, CDR2 LQKENI. This CDR3 has 15 amino acids. With 6 bases removed from V and 7 bases from J, the gap between germline ends came to 19 bases. CDR3 coding DNA: TGTGCCAGCTCCCTTCAGGGGGAGGCTCTGAATGAGCAGTTCTTC. This codes for CASSLQGEALNEQFF.

This chain uses TRBV24-1 with TRBJ2-1, with 13 bases matching TRBD2. V dropped 4 bases and J dropped 9; count of bases not matched to a gene: 17. CDR1 and CDR2 (germline): KGHDR, SFDVKD. CDR3 size: 19 residues. CDR3 DNA: TGTGCCACCAGTGACCGAACAACTGGACTAGCGGGAGTCCGGAGTGAGCAGTTCTTC. Translating gives CATSDRTTGLAGVRSEQFF.

The chain uses TRBV27 and TRBJ2-1; a weak D match, TRBD2 (6 bases). The germline gives CDR1 MNHEY, CDR2 SMNVEV (reference sequence). Trimming shortened V by 0 bases and J by 3 bases, and 9 bases separated the two germline ends. CDR3 length: 15 amino acids. The CDR3 loop reads CASSLSKGLYNEQFF. As DNA, the CDR3 is TGTGCCAGCAGTTTATCGAAGGGACTCTACAATGAGCAGTTCTTC.

This chain links TRBV5-6 with TRBJ2-5, with D possibly matching TRBD2 (7 bases). V lost 7 bases to trimming and J lost 2 bases, with 18 bases between them. This CDR3 has 15 amino acids. CDR1 and CDR2 (germline): SGHDT, YYEEEE. CDR3 DNA: TGTGCCAGCTTAATGGGGGGGCTAGCGCAAGAGACCCAGTACTTC. This encodes CASLMGGLAQETQYF. The full variable domain, with the rest looked up from reference TRBV5-6 and TRBJ2-5, is DAGVTQSPTHLIKTRGQQVTLRCSPKSGHDTVSWYQQALGQGPQFIFQYYEEEERQRGNFPDRFSGHQFPNYSSELNVNALLLGDSALYLCASLMGGLAQETQYFGPGTRLLVL.

The chain couples TRBV5-1 to TRBJ1-5, with D uncertain. CDR1 and CDR2 (germline): SGHRS, YFSETQ. CDR3 length equals 15 residues. Trimming took 1 base from V and 0 from J, leaving 8 bases between them. CDR3 coding DNA: TGCGCCAGCAGCTTGAGCGGATATAGCAATCAGCCCCAGCATTTT. Translating it yields CASSLSGYSNQPQHF. Full variable domain (remainder filled in from reference TRBV5-1 and TRBJ1-5): KAGVTQTPRYLIKTRGQQVTLSCSPISGHRSVSWYQQTPGQGLQFLFEYFSETQRNKGNFPGRFSGRQFSNSRSEMNVSTLELGDSALYLCASSLSGYSNQPQHFGDGTRLSIL.

The J gene is TRBJ2-1, the V gene TRBV9; perhaps TRBD2 as D (5 bases). Trimming removed 0 bases from V and 6 bases from J, with 13 bases in between. In germline, CDR1 is SGDLS, CDR2 YYNGEE. The CDR3 sequence is 15 residues long. The CDR3, as DNA: TGTGCCAGCAGCGTAGGGCTAGCCGGCGGCAATGAGCAGTTCTTC. This sequence encodes CASSVGLAGGNEQFF.

The chain recombines TRBV4-3 with TRBJ2-1; 7 nucleotides match TRBD1. The CDR3 covers 15 residues. Per germline, CDR1 LGHNA and CDR2 YSLEER. Trimming cost V 5 bases and J 2 bases; bases outside gene matches: 6. The CDR3 DNA reads TGCGCCAGCAGCTCCTACAGGGGTCCCTACAATGAGCAGTTCTTC. Translation gives CASSSYRGPYNEQFF.

J is TRBJ1-1 and V is TRBV30; the D is unclear. The V end lost 0 bases, the J end lost 1 base, and 9 bases lay between the germline ends. Germline V CDR1 and CDR2: GTSNPN, SVGIG (reference sequence). CDR3 length equals 14 residues. CDR3 in amino acids: CAWSVRGSNTEAFF. CDR3 coding DNA: TGTGCCTGGAGTGTACGAGGGTCGAACACTGAAGCTTTCTTT.

The genes are TRBV5-6 and TRBJ2-7; 8 bases are a match to TRBD2. The germline gives CDR1 SGHDT, CDR2 YYEEEE. The CDR3 length is 14 residues. Trimming removed 4 bases from V and 5 bases from J; junction bases left unmatched: 8. CDR3 sequence reads: CASSETGGPHEQYF. Written as DNA, the CDR3 is TGTGCCAGCAGCGAAACGGGAGGGCCGCACGAGCAGTACTTC.

This chain connects TRBV7-2 to TRBJ2-2; weak D call: TRBD2 (5 bases). This CDR3 region has 17 residues. Germline lookup yields CDR1 SGHTA and CDR2 FQGNSA. The germline V and J ends were trimmed by 1 base and 8 bases, with 20 bases remaining between them. As DNA, the CDR3 is TGTGCCAGCAGCTTAGTGGCTAGCCAAGTCGCAGCGGGGGAGCTGTTTTTT. It specifies CASSLVASQVAAGELFF.

This clone turned up a few times. The same CDR3 also results from other DNA sequences found in this sample. The gene calls are TRBV30 and TRBJ1-3; 7 bases match TRBD1. V lost 5 bases, J lost 2 bases, and 3 bases stayed unmatched. Germline CDR1 GTSNPN, CDR2 SVGIG (reference sequence). The CDR3 sequence is 13 residues long. CDR3 nucleotide sequence: TGTGCCTGGCGGCAGGGGGCTGGAAACACCATATATTTT. Encoded protein: CAWRQGAGNTIYF.

This clone was observed a single time. The chain carries TRBV3-1 (or the pseudogene TRBV3-2) and TRBJ2-2, with 13 bases lining up with TRBD2. CDR3 length: 20 amino acids. The germline CDR1 and CDR2 sequences are LGHDT and YNNKEL (reference sequence). The junction had 11 bases not matched to a gene; V was cut back by 1 base and J by 3 bases. The CDR3: CASSQGGLAGVFRDTGELFF. CDR3 coding DNA: TGTGCCAGCAGCCAAGGAGGACTAGCGGGAGTTTTCCGGGACACCGGGGAGCTGTTTTTT.

This clone was counted once. The rearrangement links TRBV14 to TRBJ1-1, with D perhaps matching TRBD1 (5 bases). This CDR3 is built from 13 residues. Trimming removed 5 bases from V and 0 bases from J, with 7 bases in between. In germline, CDR1 is SGHDN, CDR2 FVKESK. The CDR3 is CASSGQLNTEAFF. CDR3 DNA sequence: TGTGCCAGCAGCGGACAATTGAACACTGAAGCTTTCTTT.

The rearrangement joins TRBV11-1 to TRBJ2-2; the match to TRBD2 covers 11 bases. The CDR3 consists of 15 residues. Germline CDR1 SGHAT, CDR2 FQDESV (reference sequence). V shed 5 bases and J 2 bases; nucleotides not matched to a gene: 1. CDR3 residues: CASSGTSGNTGELFF. The CDR3 nucleotides are TGTGCCAGCAGCGGGACTAGCGGAAACACCGGGGAGCTGTTTTTT. The full variable domain, its missing parts supplied by reference TRBV11-1 and TRBJ2-2, is EAEVAQSPRYKITEKSQAVAFWCDPISGHATLYWYRQILGQGPELLVQFQDESVVDDSQLPKDRFSAERLKGVDSTLKIQPAELGDSAMYLCASSGTSGNTGELFFGEGSRLTVL.

This clone was found once. V is TRBV9 and J is TRBJ2-3; no firm D call. CDR1 is SGDLS and CDR2 is YYNGEE in the germline V gene. V was clipped by 4 bases and J by 1 base, with 16 bases between them. The CDR3 extends over 16 amino acids. CDR3 DNA sequence: TGTGCCAGCAGCCCACTACGGAGTGGTGGCACAGATACGCAGTATTTT. Protein sequence: CASSPLRSGGTDTQYF.

This clone was detected once. The gene calls are TRBV28 and TRBJ1-5; no clear D gene. This CDR3 has 11 amino acids. Germline V gives CDR1 MDHEN, CDR2 SYDVKM. Trimming removed 6 bases at V and 7 bases at J, with 7 bases between. CDR3 nucleotides: TGTGCCAGCAGCACATCCCAGCCCCAGCATTTT. It specifies CASSTSQPQHF.

This rearrangement joins TRBV7-9 to TRBJ2-5; no clear D gene. This CDR3 has 14 amino acids. The V end was cut by 1 base, the J end by 5 bases, with 11 bases between. Looked up from germline, CDR1 is SEHNR and CDR2 is FQNEAQ (reference sequence). DNA for the CDR3: TGTGCCAGCAGCTTAGACCCCGAGAGGGAGACCCAGTACTTC. As protein: CASSLDPERETQYF.

This rearrangement joins TRBV5-6 to TRBJ1-2; D not resolved. CDR3 length: 11 residues. V gave up 4 bases and J gave up 5 bases, with 6 bases separating them. CDR1 is SGHDT, CDR2 YYEEEE, per germline. The CDR3 loop reads CASSRLYGYTF. For the CDR3, the DNA is TGTGCCAGCAGCCGCCTATATGGCTACACCTTC.

This chain links TRBV6-2 or TRBV6-3 with TRBJ2-7; possibly TRBD1 for D (6 bases). V lost 2 bases and J lost 0, with 11 bases in between. This CDR3 contains 15 residues. Germline V gene data show CDR1 as MNHEY and CDR2 as SVGEGT. CDR3 nucleotide sequence: TGTGCCAGCAGTTACACGGCAGGGGACTCCTACGAGCAGTACTTC. Translation: CASSYTAGDSYEQYF.